This TCR beta chain is drawn from a study of blood T cell repertoires in COVID-19 (dated by TCRdb to 2018 to 2020). Looking at the study overall: Samples covering the acute and convalescent phases of COVID-19 were provided by collaborators in the United States, Italy and Spain. Where available, HLA class I and class II types were taken from metadata supplied by the sample provider and were not determined by assay-based typing. Subjects who had been exposed to COVID-19, were actively infected with it, or had recovered from it provided the deeply sampled blood TCRbeta repertoires that made up the dataset. The prospective study material was composed of cDNA or gDNA derived from T cells, B-cell-depleted T cells, or PBMCs. A de-identified subject ID, COVID-19 status, age in years and sex were almost always included in the sample metadata. The samples were drawn from the first 160 participants of the ongoing ImmuneRACE study and from 1,254 subjects provided by 6 global collaborators. The repertoires were released in a freely available public database meant as a resource for research on the immune response to SARS-CoV-2. Overall results and qualifications from the work: The quantity of clinical and demographic metadata differed by source and by participant and was supplied without curation.

This clone turned up a few times. Its antigen specificity is not known. One base away there is no much larger clone; base qualities are not given. The CDR3, from cysteine to phenylalanine, totals 15 residues. The only DNA kept is the CDR3, 45 bases in frame from the first base. Sequences KGHSH (CDR1) and LQKENI (CDR2) are obtained from the germline V gene. Trimming removed 6 bases from V and 3 bases from J; the gene matches leave 8 bases unexplained. Whole blood was collected in K2EDTA tubes by collaborating institutions according to the institutions' own protocols. For TCRbeta analysis, collaborator samples were shipped as frozen whole blood, as isolated PBMCs, or as DNA extracted from either sample type. The immunoSEQ Assay, a bias-controlled multiplex PCR, was used to amplify TCRbeta CDR3 regions from genomic DNA. Per the source publication's procedure: Nucleated cell counts per sample were estimated from amplification of reference gene primers within the assay. Sequence reads were collapsed and filtered to measure the absolute abundance of every unique TCRbeta CDR3 rearrangement. Productive Simpson clonality was computed per sample as the square root of Simpson's diversity index over productive rearrangements. The table comes from immuneACCESS by way of TCRdb, which keeps in-frame sequences with V and J called. Part of the clones is missing from these tables; in studies checked, under half for an unresolved V gene and the rest for unknown reasons. V, J and clone size are those of that table, while D and trimming were read from the DNA. The sample table contains roughly 260,000 clones; only one count was recorded for 70% to 90% of them. The biggest ten clones account for 2% to 2.5% of the sample.

This sequence originates from a woman aged 50 to 60 with acute or convalescent COVID-19. The receptor chain draws on TRBV18 and TRBJ1-3; 7 junctional bases match TRBD1. The material sequenced was peripheral blood. The CDR3 region reads CASSPTGTVGNTIYF. The sequenced DNA is TGTGCCAGCTCCCCAACCGGGACAGTTGGAAACACCATATATTTT. The CDR3 plus the reference TRBV18 and TRBJ1-3 genes for the other parts give the full variable domain: NAGVMQNPRHLVRRRGQEARLRCSPMKGHSHVYWYRQLPEEGLKFMVYLQKENIIDESGMPKERFSAEFPKEGPSILRIQQVVRGDSAAYFCASSPTGTVGNTIYFGEGSWLTVV.